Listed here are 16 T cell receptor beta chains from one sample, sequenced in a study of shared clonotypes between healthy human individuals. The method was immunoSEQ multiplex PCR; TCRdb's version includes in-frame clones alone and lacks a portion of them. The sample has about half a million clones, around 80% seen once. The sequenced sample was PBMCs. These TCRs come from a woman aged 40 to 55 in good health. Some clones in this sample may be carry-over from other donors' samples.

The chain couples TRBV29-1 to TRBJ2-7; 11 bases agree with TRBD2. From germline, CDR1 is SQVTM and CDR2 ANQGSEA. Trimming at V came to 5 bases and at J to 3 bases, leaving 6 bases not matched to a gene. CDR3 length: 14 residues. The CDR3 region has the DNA TGCAGCGTTTCCACTAGCGGGAGCCGCTACGAGCAGTACTTC. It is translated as CSVSTSGSRYEQYF.

DNA for the CDR3: TGTGCCAGTAGTCCCCGGGGACAGGGGGCGAGCTACGAGCAGTACTTC. Protein product: CASSPRGQGASYEQYF. The chain links TRBV19 to TRBJ2-7; 12 bases agree with TRBD1. V was clipped by 5 bases and J by 3 bases; unmatched bases: 8. CDR3 length: 16 residues. Germline V gene sequence: CDR1 LNHDA, CDR2 SQIVND (reference sequence).

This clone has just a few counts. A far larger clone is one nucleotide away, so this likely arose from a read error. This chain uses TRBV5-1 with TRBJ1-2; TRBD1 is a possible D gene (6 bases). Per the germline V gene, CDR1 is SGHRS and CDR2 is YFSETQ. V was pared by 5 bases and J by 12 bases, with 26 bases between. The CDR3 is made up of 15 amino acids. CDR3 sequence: CASSPLGAGVYGHTF. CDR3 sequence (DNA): TGCGCCAGCAGTCCGTTGGGCGCAGGGGTTTACGGCCACACCTTC.

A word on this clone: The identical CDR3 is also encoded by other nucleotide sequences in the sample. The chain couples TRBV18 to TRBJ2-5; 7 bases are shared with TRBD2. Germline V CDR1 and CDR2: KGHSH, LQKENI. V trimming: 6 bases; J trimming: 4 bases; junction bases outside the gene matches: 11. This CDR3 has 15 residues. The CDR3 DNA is TGTGCCAGCTCCCCCGGGCGGGAGACGAGAGAGACCCAGTACTTC. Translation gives CASSPGRETRETQYF.

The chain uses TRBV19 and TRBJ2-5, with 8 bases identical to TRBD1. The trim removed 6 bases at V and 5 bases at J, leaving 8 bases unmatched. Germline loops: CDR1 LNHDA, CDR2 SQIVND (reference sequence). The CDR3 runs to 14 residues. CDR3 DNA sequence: TGTGCCAGTAGACGACAGGGGCAAGTGGAGACCCAGTACTTC. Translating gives CASRRQGQVETQYF.

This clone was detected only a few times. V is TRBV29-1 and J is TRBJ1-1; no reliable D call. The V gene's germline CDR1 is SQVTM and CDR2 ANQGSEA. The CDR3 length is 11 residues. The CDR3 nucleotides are TGCATGGGCAGATCGAACACTGAAGCTTTCTTT. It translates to CMGRSNTEAFF.

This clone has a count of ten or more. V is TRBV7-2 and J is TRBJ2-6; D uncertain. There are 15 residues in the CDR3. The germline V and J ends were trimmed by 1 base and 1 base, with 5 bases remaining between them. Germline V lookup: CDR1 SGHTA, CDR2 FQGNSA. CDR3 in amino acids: CASSLVFSGANVLTF. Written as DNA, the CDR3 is TGTGCCAGCAGCTTAGTCTTTTCTGGGGCCAACGTCCTGACTTTC.

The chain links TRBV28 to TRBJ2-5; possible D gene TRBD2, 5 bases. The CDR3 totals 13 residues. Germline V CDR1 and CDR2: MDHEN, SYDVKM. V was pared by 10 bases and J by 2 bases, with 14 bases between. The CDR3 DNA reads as TGTGCCACCCTACTAGGTCGACAAGAGACCCAGTACTTC. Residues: CATLLGRQETQYF. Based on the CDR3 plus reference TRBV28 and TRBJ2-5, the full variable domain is DVKVTQSSRYLVKRTGEKVFLECVQDMDHENMFWYRQDPGLGLRLIYFSYDVKMKEKGDIPEGYSVSREKKERFSLILESASTNQTSMYLCATLLGRQETQYFGPGTRLLVL.

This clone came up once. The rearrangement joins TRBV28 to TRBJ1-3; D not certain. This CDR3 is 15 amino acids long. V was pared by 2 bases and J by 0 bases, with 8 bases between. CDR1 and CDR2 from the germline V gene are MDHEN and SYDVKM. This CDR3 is CASSLRSFSGNTIYF. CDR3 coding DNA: TGTGCCAGCAGTTTACGTTCCTTCTCTGGAAACACCATATATTTT.

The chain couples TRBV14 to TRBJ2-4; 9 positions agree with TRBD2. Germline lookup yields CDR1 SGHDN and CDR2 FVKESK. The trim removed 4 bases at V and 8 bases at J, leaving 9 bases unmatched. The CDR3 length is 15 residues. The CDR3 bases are TGTGCCAGCAGCCCGCAGGCGGGAGGGCCTTACATTCAGTACTTC. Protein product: CASSPQAGGPYIQYF.

CDR3 nucleotide sequence: TGTGCCGCATCCCCCGGGACAGGGGTTCTGGAGCAGTACTTC. The encoded protein is CAASPGTGVLEQYF. The V and J genes are TRBV10-3 and TRBJ2-5; TRBD1 aligns across 10 bases. After removal of 11 bases from V and 11 bases from J, the junction contained 17 bases not matched to a gene. The CDR3 runs 14 residues. Germline CDR1 reads ENHRY; CDR2 reads SYGVKD.

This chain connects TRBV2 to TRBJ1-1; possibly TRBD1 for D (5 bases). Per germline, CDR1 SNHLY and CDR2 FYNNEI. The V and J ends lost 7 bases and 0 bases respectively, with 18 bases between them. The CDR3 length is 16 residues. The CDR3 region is CASTQWRGALNTEAFF. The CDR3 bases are TGTGCCAGCACCCAATGGCGTGGGGCATTGAACACTGAAGCTTTCTTT.

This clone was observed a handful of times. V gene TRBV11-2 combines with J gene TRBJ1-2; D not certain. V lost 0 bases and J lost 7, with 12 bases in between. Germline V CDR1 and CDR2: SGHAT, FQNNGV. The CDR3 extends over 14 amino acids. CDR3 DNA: TGTGCCAGCAGCTTAGATGCCGGGGTGGGTGGCTACACCTTC. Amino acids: CASSLDAGVGGYTF.

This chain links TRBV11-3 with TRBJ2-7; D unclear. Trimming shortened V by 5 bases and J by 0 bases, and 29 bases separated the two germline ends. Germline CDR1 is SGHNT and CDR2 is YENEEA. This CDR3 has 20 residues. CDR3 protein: CASSNPKKIPHSGNSYEQYF. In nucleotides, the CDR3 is TGTGCCAGCAGCAACCCGAAAAAAATCCCCCACTCAGGAAACTCCTACGAGCAGTACTTC.

DNA of the CDR3: TGTGCCAGTAGTGCTTCCGGGACCAGGGGAGATACGCAGTATTTT. This codes for CASSASGTRGDTQYF. The V gene is TRBV19, the J gene TRBJ2-3, with D possibly being TRBD1 (6 bases). V was shortened by 5 bases and J by 5 bases, with 17 bases between the two germline ends. The germline V gene has CDR1 LNHDA and CDR2 SQIVND (reference sequence). The CDR3 consists of 15 residues.

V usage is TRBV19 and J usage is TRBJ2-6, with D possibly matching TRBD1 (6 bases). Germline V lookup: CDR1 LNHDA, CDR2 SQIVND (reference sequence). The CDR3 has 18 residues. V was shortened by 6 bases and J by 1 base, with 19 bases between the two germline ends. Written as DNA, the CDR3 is TGTGCCAGTAGGGGTTCCGGACAGATCCTTTCTGGGGCCAACGTCCTGACTTTC. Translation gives CASRGSGQILSGANVLTF. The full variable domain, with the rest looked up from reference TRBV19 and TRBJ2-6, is DGGITQSPKYLFRKEGQNVTLSCEQNLNHDAMYWYRQDPGQGLRLIYYSQIVNDFQKGDIAEGYSVSREKKESFPLTVTSAQKNPTAFYLCASRGSGQILSGANVLTFGAGSRLTVL.